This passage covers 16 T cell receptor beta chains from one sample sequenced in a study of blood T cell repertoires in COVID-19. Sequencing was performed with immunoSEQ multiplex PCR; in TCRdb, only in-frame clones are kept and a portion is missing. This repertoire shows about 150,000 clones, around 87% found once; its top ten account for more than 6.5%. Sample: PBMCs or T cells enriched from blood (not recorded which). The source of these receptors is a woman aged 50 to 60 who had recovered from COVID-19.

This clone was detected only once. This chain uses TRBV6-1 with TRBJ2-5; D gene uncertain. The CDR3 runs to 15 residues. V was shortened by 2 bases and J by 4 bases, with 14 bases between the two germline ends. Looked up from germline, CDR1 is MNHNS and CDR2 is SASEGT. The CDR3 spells CASSERSVTGETQYF. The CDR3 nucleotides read TGTGCCAGCAGTGAACGGAGCGTCACCGGAGAGACCCAGTACTTC.

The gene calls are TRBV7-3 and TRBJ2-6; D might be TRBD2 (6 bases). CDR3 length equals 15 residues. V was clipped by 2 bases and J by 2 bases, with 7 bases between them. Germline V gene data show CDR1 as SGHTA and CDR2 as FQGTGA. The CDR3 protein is CASSLPGAGANVLTF. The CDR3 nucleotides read TGTGCCAGCAGCTTACCGGGAGCTGGGGCCAACGTCCTGACTTTC.

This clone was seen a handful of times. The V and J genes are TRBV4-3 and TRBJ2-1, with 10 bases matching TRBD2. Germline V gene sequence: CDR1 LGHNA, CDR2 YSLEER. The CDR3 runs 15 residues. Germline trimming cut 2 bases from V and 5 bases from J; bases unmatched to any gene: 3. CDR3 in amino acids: CASSQRTSGHNEQFF. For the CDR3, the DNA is TGCGCCAGCAGCCAACGGACTAGCGGACACAATGAGCAGTTCTTC.

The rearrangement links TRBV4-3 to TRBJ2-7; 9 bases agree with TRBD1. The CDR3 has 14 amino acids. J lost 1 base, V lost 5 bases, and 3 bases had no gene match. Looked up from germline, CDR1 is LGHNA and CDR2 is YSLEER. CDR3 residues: CASSIGTGSYEQYF. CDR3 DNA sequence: TGCGCCAGCAGCATCGGGACAGGGTCCTACGAGCAGTACTTC.

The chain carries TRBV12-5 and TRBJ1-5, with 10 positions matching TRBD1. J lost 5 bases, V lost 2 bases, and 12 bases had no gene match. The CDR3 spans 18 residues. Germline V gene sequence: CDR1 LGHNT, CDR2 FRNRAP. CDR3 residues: CASGLTPKDRGIDQPQHF. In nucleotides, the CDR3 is TGTGCTAGTGGTTTGACCCCCAAGGACAGGGGGATCGATCAGCCCCAGCATTTT. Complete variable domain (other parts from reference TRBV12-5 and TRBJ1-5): DARVTQTPRHKVTEMGQEVTMRCQPILGHNTVFWYRQTMMQGLELLAYFRNRAPLDDSGMPKDRFSAEMPDATLATLKIQPSEPRDSAVYFCASGLTPKDRGIDQPQHFGDGTRLSIL.

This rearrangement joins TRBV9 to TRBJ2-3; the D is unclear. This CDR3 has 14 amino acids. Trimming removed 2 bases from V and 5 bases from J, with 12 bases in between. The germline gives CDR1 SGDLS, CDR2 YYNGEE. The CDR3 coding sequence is TGTGCCAGCAGCGTTCGACTCTCCGGAGATACGCAGTATTTT. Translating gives CASSVRLSGDTQYF.

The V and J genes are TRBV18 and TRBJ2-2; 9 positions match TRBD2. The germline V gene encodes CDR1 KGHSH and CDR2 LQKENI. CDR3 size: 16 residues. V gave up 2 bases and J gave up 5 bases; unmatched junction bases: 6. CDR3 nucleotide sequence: TGTGCCAGCTCACCAGTCAGCGGGGGGTCGACCGGGGAGCTGTTTTTT. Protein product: CASSPVSGGSTGELFF.

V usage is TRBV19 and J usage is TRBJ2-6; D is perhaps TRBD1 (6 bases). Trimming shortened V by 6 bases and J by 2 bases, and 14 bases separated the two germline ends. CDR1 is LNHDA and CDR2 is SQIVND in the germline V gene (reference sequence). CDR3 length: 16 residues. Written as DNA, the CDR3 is TGTGCCAGTAGACTCACCCGACAGGCTGGGGCCAACGTCCTGACTTTC. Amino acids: CASRLTRQAGANVLTF.

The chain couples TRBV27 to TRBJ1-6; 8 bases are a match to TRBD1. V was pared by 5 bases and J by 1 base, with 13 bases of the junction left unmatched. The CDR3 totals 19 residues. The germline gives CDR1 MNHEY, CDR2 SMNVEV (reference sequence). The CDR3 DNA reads TGTGCCAGCAGTCCCGGGACAGGACGAGAGGGGTCCTATAATTCACCCCTCCACTTT. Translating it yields CASSPGTGREGSYNSPLHF.

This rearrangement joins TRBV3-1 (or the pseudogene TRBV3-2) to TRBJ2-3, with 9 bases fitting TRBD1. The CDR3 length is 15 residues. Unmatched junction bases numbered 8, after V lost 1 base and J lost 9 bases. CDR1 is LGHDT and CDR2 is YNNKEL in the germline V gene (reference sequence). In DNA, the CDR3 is TGTGCCAGCAGCCAAGGACAGGGGGTTCCCAGAACGCAGTATTTT. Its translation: CASSQGQGVPRTQYF.

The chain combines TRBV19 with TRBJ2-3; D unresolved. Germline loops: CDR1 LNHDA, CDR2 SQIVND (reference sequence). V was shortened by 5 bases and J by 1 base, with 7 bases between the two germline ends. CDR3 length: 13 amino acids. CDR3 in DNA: TGTGCCAGTAGTGTGCAGGGCACAGATACGCAGTATTTT. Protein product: CASSVQGTDTQYF.

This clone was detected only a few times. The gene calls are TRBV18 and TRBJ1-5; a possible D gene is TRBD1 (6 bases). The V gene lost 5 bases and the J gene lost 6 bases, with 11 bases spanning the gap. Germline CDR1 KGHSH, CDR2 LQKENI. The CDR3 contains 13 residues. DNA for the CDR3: TGTGCCAGCTCATCAGACAGGTCTCAGCCCCAGCATTTT. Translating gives CASSSDRSQPQHF.

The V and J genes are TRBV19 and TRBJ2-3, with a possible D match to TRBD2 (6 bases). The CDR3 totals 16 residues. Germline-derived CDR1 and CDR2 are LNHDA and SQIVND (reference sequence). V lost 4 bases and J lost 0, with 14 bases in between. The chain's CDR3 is CASSTGGVGSTDTQYF. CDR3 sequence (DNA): TGTGCCAGTAGTACCGGAGGGGTGGGGAGCACAGATACGCAGTATTTT.

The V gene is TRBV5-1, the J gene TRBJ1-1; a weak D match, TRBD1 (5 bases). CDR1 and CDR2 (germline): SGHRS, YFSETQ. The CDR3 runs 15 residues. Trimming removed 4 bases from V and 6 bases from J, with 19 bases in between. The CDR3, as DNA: TGCGCCAGCAGCACCGAATTGTCAGGGCTGGCTGAAGCTTTCTTT. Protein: CASSTELSGLAEAFF.

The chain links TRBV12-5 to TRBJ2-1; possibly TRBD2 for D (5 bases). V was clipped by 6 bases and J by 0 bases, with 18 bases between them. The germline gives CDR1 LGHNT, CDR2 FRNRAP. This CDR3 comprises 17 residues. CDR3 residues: CASGPVGGPSSYNEQFF. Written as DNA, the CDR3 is TGTGCTAGTGGCCCGGTAGGCGGGCCGAGCTCCTACAATGAGCAGTTCTTC.

The CDR3 DNA reads TGCAGCGTTGGGACAGGAGTTGGCTATGGCTACACCTTC. Translated, it gives CSVGTGVGYGYTF. This chain links TRBV29-1 with TRBJ1-2, with 7 bases fitting TRBD1. V lost 4 bases and J lost 4; bases outside the gene matches: 6. The CDR3 spans 13 residues. The germline CDR1 and CDR2 sequences are SQVTM and ANQGSEA.